This TCR beta chain stems from a study of cytomegalovirus exposure and HLA in healthy donors. Separation from the approximately 670-subject first cohort characterized the roughly 120-subject validation cohort, to which the donors belonged. Repertoires were generated with immunoSEQ multiplex PCR, while TCRdb's copy carries only in-frame clones and drops some. The data show about 160,000 clones, about nine tenths seen once. Points on this clone: What it recognizes is unknown.

Findings and caveats of the study: Some TCR beta chains (164 of them) were listed as cytomegalovirus-associated.

The CDR3 extends over 16 amino acids. Trimming took 5 bases from V and 6 from J; bases not matched to a gene: 7. CDR1 is SEHNR, CDR2 FQNEAQ, per germline (reference sequence). The sequence was collected from a man between 18 and 29 years old in good health and CMV-seropositive. The sequenced sample was PBMCs. The chain employs TRBV7-9 and TRBJ2-7; TRBD2 aligns across 16 bases. CDR3 nucleotide sequence: TGTGCCAGCAGCCGCCCCGGGACTAGCGGGAGGGTCGAGCAGTACTTC. Its protein is CASSRPGTSGRVEQYF. The full variable domain, its missing parts supplied by reference TRBV7-9 and TRBJ2-7, is DTGVSQNPRHKITKRGQNVTFRCDPISEHNRLYWYRQTLGQGPEFLTYFQNEAQLEKSRLLSDRFSAERPKGSFSTLEIQRTEQGDSAMYLCASSRPGTSGRVEQYFGPGTRLTVT.